These 29 T cell receptor beta chains were sequenced from one sample in a study of blood T cell repertoires in COVID-19. The table came from immunoSEQ multiplex PCR; TCRdb's copy has only in-frame clones and leaves some out. The profile shows 300,000 to 450,000 clones, around 87% of them singletons. The sample taken for sequencing was PBMCs or T cells enriched from blood (not recorded which). These TCRs come from a middle-aged man in a cohort exposed to, infected with or recovered from COVID-19 (not recorded which).

The chain joins TRBV4-1 to TRBJ2-1, with D perhaps matching TRBD2 (5 bases). Germline V gene sequence: CDR1 MGHRA, CDR2 YSYEKL. CDR3 length: 14 residues. Trimming left V 11 bases short and J 5 bases short, with 19 bases between. As DNA, the CDR3 is TGCGCCGGCCCTAACGAGAAGGGAGACAATGAGCAGTTCTTC. It is translated as CAGPNEKGDNEQFF.

The V gene is TRBV7-9, the J gene TRBJ2-7, with 8 bases matching TRBD2. The CDR3 runs to 14 residues. CDR1 is SEHNR, CDR2 FQNEAQ, per germline (reference sequence). V gave up 3 bases and J gave up 4 bases; unmatched junction bases: 5. This CDR3 reads CASSFSSGRYEQYF. CDR3 coding DNA: TGTGCCAGCAGCTTTTCCAGCGGGAGATACGAGCAGTACTTC.

V and J are TRBV9 and TRBJ2-7; 11 nucleotides agree with TRBD2. Losses at the gene ends were 4 bases for V and 2 bases for J; bases not matched to a gene: 5. CDR1 is SGDLS, CDR2 YYNGEE, per germline. This CDR3 is built from 15 residues. CDR3 sequence reads: CASSSVAGGPYEQYF. The CDR3 DNA is TGTGCCAGCAGCTCCGTAGCGGGAGGGCCCTACGAGCAGTACTTC.

The rearrangement uses TRBV15 and TRBJ2-1, with 7 bases that match TRBD1. The germline V gene encodes CDR1 LNHNV and CDR2 YYDKDF (reference sequence). Losses at the gene ends were 3 bases for V and 6 bases for J; bases not matched to a gene: 8. The CDR3 sequence is 15 residues long. DNA of the CDR3: TGTGCCACCAGCAGCGGACAGGTGAGGGGCAATGAGCAGTTCTTC. It yields the protein CATSSGQVRGNEQFF.

This clone was seen a handful of times. V gene TRBV14 combines with J gene TRBJ1-4; a possible D gene is TRBD1 (6 bases). The germline CDR1 and CDR2 sequences are SGHDN and FVKESK. This CDR3 is built from 16 residues. Trimming removed 5 bases from V and 0 bases from J, with 13 bases in between. This CDR3 is CASSSGQITTNEKLFF. In DNA form, the CDR3 reads TGTGCCAGCAGCTCAGGACAGATAACAACTAATGAAAAACTGTTTTTT. Using reference TRBV14 and TRBJ1-4 for the parts outside the CDR3, the full variable domain is EAGVTQFPSHSVIEKGQTVTLRCDPISGHDNLYWYRRVMGKEIKFLLHFVKESKQDESGMPNNRFLAERTGGTYSTLKVQPAELEDSGVYFCASSSGQITTNEKLFFGSGTQLSVL.

The rearrangement joins TRBV2 to TRBJ1-2, with TRBD1 as a possible D gene (6 bases). CDR1 and CDR2 from the germline V gene are SNHLY and FYNNEI. CDR3 length equals 14 residues. V was trimmed by 2 bases and J by 8 bases, leaving 15 bases between them. The CDR3: CASSEKRSGEGYTF. Here the CDR3 DNA reads TGTGCCAGCAGTGAAAAAAGGTCAGGGGAGGGCTACACCTTC. Full variable domain (remainder filled in from reference TRBV2 and TRBJ1-2): EPEVTQTPSHQVTQMGQEVILRCVPISNHLYFYWYRQILGQKVEFLVSFYNNEISEKSEIFDDQFSVERPDGSNFTLKIRSTKLEDSAMYFCASSEKRSGEGYTFGSGTRLTVV.

The V gene is TRBV5-1, the J gene TRBJ2-3, with 12 bases matching TRBD2. This CDR3 has 16 residues. Germline CDR1 is SGHRS and CDR2 is YFSETQ. V was pared by 0 bases and J by 4 bases, with 3 bases of the junction left unmatched. CDR3 region: CASSLGTSGRPDTQYF. The DNA of the CDR3 is TGCGCCAGCAGCTTGGGCACTAGCGGGAGGCCAGATACGCAGTATTTT.

The CDR3 spells CASSYLASSYNEQFF. CDR3 DNA sequence: TGTGCCAGCAGCTACTTAGCGAGCTCCTACAATGAGCAGTTCTTC. The chain is built from TRBV7-2 and TRBJ2-1; perhaps TRBD2 as D (5 bases). With 4 bases removed from V and 0 bases from J, the gap between germline ends came to 10 bases. Germline CDR1 is SGHTA and CDR2 is FQGNSA. The CDR3 runs to 15 residues. The full variable domain, rest sourced from reference TRBV7-2 and TRBJ2-1, is GAGVSQSPSNKVTEKGKDVELRCDPISGHTALYWYRQSLGQGLEFLIYFQGNSAPDKSGLPSDRFSAERTGGSVSTLTIQRTQQEDSAVYLCASSYLASSYNEQFFGPGTRLTVL.

The count of this clone is one. V usage is TRBV3-1 (or the pseudogene TRBV3-2) and J usage is TRBJ1-2, with a tentative D call TRBD1 (6 bases). The V and J ends lost 1 base and 4 bases respectively, with 10 bases between them. Germline V gene data show CDR1 as LGHDT and CDR2 as YNNKEL (reference sequence). The CDR3 length is 14 residues. The CDR3 DNA reads as TGTGCCAGCAGCCAAGGTCAACAGGGCTATGGCTACACCTTC. Translated: CASSQGQQGYGYTF.

The chain combines TRBV27 with TRBJ2-1; D is unclear. The CDR3 consists of 11 residues. Trimming removed 5 bases at V and 9 bases at J, with 8 bases between. Germline V gives CDR1 MNHEY, CDR2 SMNVEV (reference sequence). This chain's CDR3 is CASSNTGEQFF. CDR3 bases: TGTGCCAGCAGTAACACGGGTGAGCAGTTCTTC.

The V and J genes are TRBV2 and TRBJ2-1, with 13 positions matching TRBD2. The CDR3 totals 20 residues. CDR1 is SNHLY and CDR2 is FYNNEI in the germline V gene. J lost 0 bases, V lost 6 bases, and 14 bases had no gene match. The CDR3 region has the DNA TGTGCCAGCAGGAGGGGCGCGGGACTAGCGGGGTTTAGCTCCTACAATGAGCAGTTCTTC. It translates to CASRRGAGLAGFSSYNEQFF. The whole variable domain, remainder taken from reference TRBV2 and TRBJ2-1, is EPEVTQTPSHQVTQMGQEVILRCVPISNHLYFYWYRQILGQKVEFLVSFYNNEISEKSEIFDDQFSVERPDGSNFTLKIRSTKLEDSAMYFCASRRGAGLAGFSSYNEQFFGPGTRLTVL.

In its sample, this clone was seen once. The V call is TRBV19, the J call TRBJ2-4, with D perhaps TRBD2 (6 bases). CDR1 is LNHDA, CDR2 SQIVND, per germline (reference sequence). V was shortened by 0 bases and J by 4 bases, with 16 bases between the two germline ends. This CDR3 contains 17 residues. The CDR3 DNA is TGTGCCAGTAGTATAGAACGAGCGGGCCAGGGTAAAAACATTCAGTACTTC. Translating it yields CASSIERAGQGKNIQYF.

The V and J genes are TRBV28 and TRBJ1-2; 7 bases are shared with TRBD1. J was trimmed by 6 bases and V by 5 bases; bases with no gene match: 6. Germline V gene data show CDR1 as MDHEN and CDR2 as SYDVKM. This CDR3 has 13 amino acids. The CDR3 loop reads CASSKNRGNGYTF. The DNA of the CDR3 is TGTGCCAGCAGTAAAAACAGGGGTAATGGCTACACCTTC.

This clone was recorded once. The DNA for the CDR3 is TGTGCCAGCAGGTCCTTGACAAACACAGATACGCAGTATTTT. Protein sequence: CASRSLTNTDTQYF. The rearrangement links TRBV27 to TRBJ2-3; D is unclear. Trimming removed 6 bases at V and 2 bases at J, with 12 bases between. The CDR3 runs to 14 residues. From germline, CDR1 is MNHEY and CDR2 SMNVEV (reference sequence).

The chain links TRBV6-5 to TRBJ1-2; D not certain. The CDR3 runs to 13 residues. Germline assignment: CDR1 MNHEY and CDR2 SVGAGI. V dropped 0 bases and J dropped 7 bases, with 9 bases sitting between them. The CDR3 protein is CASSYSRGGGYTF. CDR3 in DNA: TGTGCCAGCAGTTACTCGCGGGGAGGTGGCTACACCTTC.

The rearrangement joins TRBV27 to TRBJ1-1; D is possibly TRBD1 (5 bases). From germline, CDR1 is MNHEY and CDR2 SMNVEV (reference sequence). Trimming took off 8 bases at V and 0 bases at J, with 16 bases between the two ends. The CDR3 length is 15 residues. The CDR3 reads CASLGGKVMNTEAFF. CDR3 coding DNA: TGTGCCAGCCTCGGGGGAAAGGTTATGAACACTGAAGCTTTCTTT.

The genes are TRBV27 and TRBJ2-7; 9 bases line up with TRBD2. J lost 6 bases, V lost 4 bases, and 10 bases had no gene match. The CDR3 runs to 15 residues. Per germline, CDR1 MNHEY and CDR2 SMNVEV (reference sequence). CDR3: CASSSYLAGVSEQYF. The CDR3 region has the DNA TGTGCCAGCAGTTCTTACTTAGCGGGAGTCAGCGAGCAGTACTTC.

In its sample, this clone was seen once. J is TRBJ1-5 and V is TRBV6-5, with D tentatively TRBD1 (5 bases). The CDR3 has 14 residues. Germline V gene lookup returns CDR1 MNHEY and CDR2 SVGAGI. V was cut by 6 bases and J by 3 bases, with 12 bases left in between. CDR3 protein: CASRMGGNNQPQHF. The CDR3 nucleotides read TGTGCCAGCAGAATGGGGGGTAACAATCAGCCCCAGCATTTT.

The chain combines TRBV7-9 with TRBJ1-1, with D unclear. V was cut by 2 bases and J by 1 base, with 14 bases left in between. The CDR3 is 16 residues long. Germline V gives CDR1 SEHNR, CDR2 FQNEAQ (reference sequence). The chain's CDR3 is CASSLNQGRGNTEAFF. The CDR3 bases are TGTGCCAGCAGCTTAAATCAAGGTCGCGGGAACACTGAAGCTTTCTTT.

The chain is built from TRBV11-2 and TRBJ2-5; the D gene is possibly TRBD2 (5 bases). Trimming removed 5 bases at V and 5 bases at J, with 15 bases between. The CDR3 loop spans 14 amino acids. Germline CDR1 is SGHAT and CDR2 is FQNNGV. The CDR3 coding sequence is TGTGCCAGCAGCCTAACCCGGGATGTGGAGACCCAGTACTTC. Amino acid sequence: CASSLTRDVETQYF.

The genes are TRBV28 and TRBJ2-7; 8 bases map to TRBD1. The V gene's germline CDR1 is MDHEN and CDR2 SYDVKM. The CDR3 is 16 amino acids. V was clipped by 5 bases and J by 9 bases; unmatched bases: 18. DNA of the CDR3: TGTGCCAGCAGTGCGTCCGGGACAGGATGGGATGAAGGGCAGTACTTC. It is translated as CASSASGTGWDEGQYF.

The chain joins TRBV3-1 (or the pseudogene TRBV3-2) to TRBJ2-2; 8 bases align to TRBD2. The CDR3 length is 14 residues. Germline assignment: CDR1 LGHDT and CDR2 YNNKEL (reference sequence). V gave up 5 bases and J gave up 4 bases; unmatched junction bases: 3. CDR3 nucleotides: TGTGCCAGCAGCTTCACTAGCGGCACCGGGGAGCTGTTTTTT. Translating gives CASSFTSGTGELFF.

The chain has TRBV5-4 and TRBJ2-3; 7 bases match TRBD2. V was clipped by 2 bases and J by 0 bases; unmatched bases: 0. Germline V CDR1 and CDR2: SGHNT, YYREEE (reference sequence). The CDR3 spans 14 residues. CDR3 in amino acids: CASSFSGSTDTQYF. The CDR3 DNA sequence: TGTGCCAGCAGCTTTAGCGGGAGCACAGATACGCAGTATTTT.

This CDR3 is CASSIRAGGVRNIQYF. CDR3 sequence (DNA): TGTGCCAGTAGTATTCGGGCAGGGGGCGTTAGAAACATTCAGTACTTC. The chain recombines TRBV19 with TRBJ2-4; TRBD1 agrees at 8 bases. The CDR3 has 16 amino acids. Trimming took 3 bases from V and 6 from J; bases not matched to a gene: 10. Germline V gene lookup returns CDR1 LNHDA and CDR2 SQIVND (reference sequence).

J is TRBJ1-1 and V is TRBV7-9; the match to TRBD1 covers 11 bases. Germline assignment: CDR1 SEHNR and CDR2 FQNEAQ (reference sequence). Losses at the gene ends were 0 bases for V and 4 bases for J; bases not matched to a gene: 1. The CDR3 has 15 amino acids. CDR3 sequence: CASSLAGTGGTEAFF. The DNA of the CDR3 is TGTGCCAGCAGCTTAGCCGGGACAGGGGGCACTGAAGCTTTCTTT.

The V and J genes are TRBV10-3 and TRBJ2-7, with 10 positions matching TRBD2. CDR3 length: 15 amino acids. V shed 8 bases, J shed 3 bases, and the junction held 10 bases outside the gene matches. Germline V gene data show CDR1 as ENHRY and CDR2 as SYGVKD. The CDR3, as DNA: TGTGCCATCGCTAAATTAGCGGGAGGAAACTACGAGCAGTACTTC. It yields the protein CAIAKLAGGNYEQYF.

This clone is a singleton in its sample. The chain couples TRBV5-1 to TRBJ1-2, with 7 bases fitting TRBD1. The CDR3 extends over 19 amino acids. J gave up 8 bases and V 1 base, and 23 bases lay outside the gene matches. Germline CDR1 is SGHRS and CDR2 is YFSETQ. The CDR3 DNA sequence: TGCGCCAGCAGCTTGTCCCTAAACAGGGGCTTAGTTTCTGCGTCAGGCTACACCTTC. It is translated as CASSLSLNRGLVSASGYTF.

This sequence joins TRBV6-2 or TRBV6-3 and TRBJ2-1; 7 bases align to TRBD2. V shed 5 bases and J 7 bases; nucleotides not matched to a gene: 5. There are 13 residues in the CDR3. The germline gives CDR1 MNHEY, CDR2 SVGEGT. DNA for the CDR3: TGTGCCAGCAGTAAGGAGGGAGGGAATGAGCAGTTCTTC. This codes for CASSKEGGNEQFF.

This chain uses TRBV27 with TRBJ1-2; TRBD1 matches 9 bases. Unmatched junction bases numbered 4, after V lost 7 bases and J lost 4 bases. The CDR3 is 13 residues long. Germline V gives CDR1 MNHEY, CDR2 SMNVEV (reference sequence). The CDR3 DNA is TGTGCCAGCATGGGGACAGGGCTCTATGGCTACACCTTC. Translated: CASMGTGLYGYTF.